A selection of T cell receptor beta chains follows, all from one sample in a study of human T cells and chemical hapten exposure. MiXCR, run by TCRdb on the RACE reads, gives a single entry per CDR3 protein. The sample comprises 300,000 to 350,000 distinct CDR3 sequences, under 8% of which are singletons, and roughly 7.9% rests with the top ten. Sequences were derived from whole blood, sampled in connection with sensitization to the hapten diphenylcyclopropenone (DPC). The receptors originated from a woman between 18 and 29 years old with alopecia areata. Some clones in this sample may be carry-over from other donors' samples. Each CDR3 is given with its conserved first and last residue. D genes are given only for firm matches. Only part of the rows carry a size: once, few, many, or a class if the clone is expanded.

-	TRBV6-5	TRBJ1-6	few	TGTGCCAGCACCAGAGACAGATCCTATAATTCACCCCTCCACTTT	CASTRDRSYNSPLHF
-	TRBV12-3/TRBV12-4	TRBJ1-1	few	TGTGCCAGCAGTTTAGCGCTCCACGTCCCGCGGGGCACTGAAGCTTTCTTT	CASSLALHVPRGTEAFF
TRBD1	TRBV5-5	TRBJ1-4	few	TGTGCCAGCAGCCTCTTAGGAGGGGGCCTGGAAAAACTGTTTTTT	CASSLLGGGLEKLFF
TRBD2	TRBV5-1	TRBJ2-7	few	TGCGCCAGCAGCTTGTACGGCTCTTCAGCGGGGGACGCCTACGAGCAGTACTTC	CASSLYGSSAGDAYEQYF
-	TRBV7-2	TRBJ1-2	-	TGTGCCAGCAGCTTAGTTGGGGTTAGCTATGGCTACACCTTC	CASSLVGVSYGYTF
TRBD2	TRBV5-1	TRBJ2-3	many	TGCGCCAGCAGCTTGGGACTAGCGGGGTTCCATACGCAGTATTTT	CASSLGLAGFHTQYF
TRBD1	TRBV7-2	TRBJ1-2	few	TGTGCCAGCAGCTATACAGGGGCAGCTAACTATGGCTACACCTTC	CASSYTGAANYGYTF
TRBD1	TRBV12-3/TRBV12-4	TRBJ1-2	-	TGTGCCAGCAGTGGACAGGGGCACATCTCCACCTTC	CASSGQGHISTF
TRBD1	TRBV5-1	TRBJ2-7	few	TGCGCCAGCAGCTTGTCACCCGGGACAGACTACGAGCAGTACTTC	CASSLSPGTDYEQYF
-	TRBV11-2	TRBJ1-6	few	TGTGCCAGCAGCTTCCATCCTTCACCCCTCCACTTT	CASSFHPSPLHF